These 25 T cell receptor beta chains were sequenced from one sample in a study of shared clonotypes between healthy human individuals. Profiling relied on immunoSEQ multiplex PCR, and the TCRdb table lists in-frame clones only, not all of them. Among fewer than 650,000 clones listed, 76% were seen once. Sequencing was carried out using PBMCs. The receptors here all came from a woman aged 40 to 50 in good health. Some clones in this sample may be carry-over from other donors' samples.

The genes are TRBV27 and TRBJ2-6, with D unclear. The CDR3 is 14 amino acids. The V and J ends lost 2 bases and 0 bases respectively, with 2 bases between them. Germline-derived CDR1 and CDR2 are MNHEY and SMNVEV (reference sequence). This chain's CDR3 is CASSLSSGANVLTF. The CDR3 nucleotides are TGTGCCAGCAGTTTAAGCTCTGGGGCCAACGTCCTGACTTTC.

The chain recombines TRBV27 with TRBJ1-5; maybe TRBD1 (6 bases). Germline CDR1 is MNHEY and CDR2 is SMNVEV (reference sequence). The CDR3 contains 16 residues. The V and J ends lost 8 bases and 7 bases respectively, with 24 bases between them. The CDR3 spells CASRARGGAVEQPQHF. The CDR3 DNA follows: TGTGCCAGCCGGGCGCGAGGGGGGGCCGTCGAACAGCCCCAGCATTTT.

Comments on this clone: Given a much more abundant clone one base away, this may be a read error. CDR3 loop: CARRRTGNTEAFF. For the CDR3, the DNA is TGTGCCCGGAGAAGGACGGGGAACACTGAAGCTTTCTTT. The chain recombines TRBV30 with TRBJ1-1; unclear D gene. CDR1 and CDR2 (germline): GTSNPN, SVGIG (reference sequence). CDR3 length: 13 residues.

The chain uses TRBV27 and TRBJ2-7; 8 nucleotides align to TRBD2. The V gene end was trimmed by 8 bases and the J gene end by 3 bases; junction bases not matched to a gene: 9. CDR1 is MNHEY and CDR2 is SMNVEV in the germline V gene (reference sequence). This CDR3 is 14 amino acids long. The CDR3 coding sequence is TGTGCCAGCTCTACGAGCGGGAGCGTCTACGAGCAGTACTTC. Its protein product is CASSTSGSVYEQYF.

This clone was recorded only once. The gene calls are TRBV7-2 and TRBJ2-7; no reliable D call. From germline, CDR1 is SGHTA and CDR2 FQGNSA. The CDR3 is 15 amino acids. V was shortened by 7 bases and J by 0 bases, with 16 bases between the two germline ends. The CDR3 sequence: CASTLPRLSSYEQYF. The CDR3, as DNA: TGTGCCAGCACCCTGCCGAGACTCAGCTCCTACGAGCAGTACTTC.

This clone was picked up a small number of times. The chain is built from TRBV12-2 and TRBJ2-3; the D segment call TRBD2 is taken from the table without a DNA check. TRBV12-2 is noted as a pseudogene. The CDR3 loop spans 17 amino acids. The CDR3 DNA reads as TGTGCAAGTCGCCATGACTTGATACCCTTAGAGGAAGATACGCAGTATTTT. Protein product: CASRHDLIPLEEDTQYF.

Only a few counts were recorded for this clone. V gene TRBV27 combines with J gene TRBJ2-5; 10 bases are a match to TRBD1. With 0 bases clipped from V and 3 bases from J, the junction kept 4 bases outside the gene matches. The CDR3 loop spans 16 amino acids. Germline CDR1 is MNHEY and CDR2 is SMNVEV (reference sequence). CDR3 in DNA: TGTGCCAGCAGTTTATCTGGCGGACAGGGGGAAGAGACCCAGTACTTC. It codes for CASSLSGGQGEETQYF.

The chain joins TRBV10-2 to TRBJ2-1; the match to TRBD2 covers 13 bases. Germline trimming cut 6 bases from V and 8 bases from J; bases unmatched to any gene: 7. CDR1 is WSHSY and CDR2 is SAAADI in the germline V gene. The CDR3 totals 15 residues. The CDR3: CASSALAGGPYEQFF. CDR3 DNA: TGCGCCAGCAGCGCACTAGCGGGAGGGCCGTATGAGCAGTTCTTC.

The genes are TRBV19 and TRBJ1-2; 7 bases fit TRBD1. Looked up from germline, CDR1 is LNHDA and CDR2 is SQIVND (reference sequence). Losses at the gene ends were 9 bases for V and 4 bases for J; bases not matched to a gene: 11. CDR3 length: 14 amino acids. In DNA form, the CDR3 reads TGTGCCAGCAGGGACAGTTTCTTCAGCTATGGCTACACCTTC. This codes for CASRDSFFSYGYTF.

V and J are TRBV5-6 and TRBJ2-1; D perhaps matches TRBD2 (5 bases). From germline, CDR1 is SGHDT and CDR2 YYEEEE. V shed 5 bases and J shed 0 bases, with 9 bases lying between them. The CDR3 has 14 residues. CDR3 residues: CASSRADSYNEQFF. The CDR3, as DNA: TGTGCCAGCAGTCGAGCGGACTCCTACAATGAGCAGTTCTTC.

This rearrangement joins TRBV11-2 to TRBJ2-5, with D hard to call. Trimming shortened V by 5 bases and J by 0 bases, and 4 bases separated the two germline ends. The CDR3 totals 12 residues. Germline values: CDR1 SGHAT, CDR2 FQNNGV. The CDR3 here is CASSPNQETQYF. The CDR3 DNA sequence: TGTGCCAGCAGCCCAAACCAAGAGACCCAGTACTTC.

This rearrangement joins TRBV11-2 to TRBJ2-7; TRBD2 matches 9 bases. CDR1 SGHAT and CDR2 FQNNGV come from the germline V gene. Germline trimming cut 1 base from V and 6 bases from J; bases unmatched to any gene: 7. This CDR3 is 15 amino acids long. This CDR3 reads CASSLVLSGSREQYF. Here the CDR3 DNA reads TGTGCCAGCAGCTTAGTGCTTAGCGGGAGTCGCGAGCAGTACTTC.

The chain joins TRBV27 to TRBJ2-2, with D maybe TRBD2 (6 bases). V was clipped by 6 bases and J by 1 base, with 15 bases between them. The CDR3 is 16 residues long. CDR1 and CDR2 (germline): MNHEY, SMNVEV (reference sequence). CDR3: CASSQGAGLNTGELFF. The CDR3 nucleotides read TGTGCCAGCAGCCAAGGAGCGGGCTTGAACACCGGGGAGCTGTTTTTT.

This chain links TRBV10-2 with TRBJ2-7; 7 nucleotides agree with TRBD1. This CDR3 region has 15 residues. Trimming removed 2 bases from V and 3 bases from J; junction bases left unmatched: 7. The germline V gene has CDR1 WSHSY and CDR2 SAAADI. CDR3 protein: CASSERTGYIYEQYF. As DNA, the CDR3 is TGCGCCAGCAGTGAGAGGACAGGTTATATCTACGAGCAGTACTTC.

This clone was found once. V is TRBV10-2 and J is TRBJ2-5; 10 nucleotides agree with TRBD1. The end of the DNA aligns better with TRBJ2-7, so the J call may be wrong. Germline lookup yields CDR1 WSHSY and CDR2 SAAADI. The CDR3 has 14 amino acids. The DNA of the CDR3 is TGCGCCAGCAGTGAGCGACAGGGGGCGTACGAGCAGTACTTC. Amino acid sequence: CASSERQGAYEQYF.

The V and J genes are TRBV28 and TRBJ2-5, with D perhaps assigned TRBD1 or TRBD2 (5 bases each). CDR1 and CDR2 (germline): MDHEN, SYDVKM. The CDR3 is 15 amino acids. The V end lost 2 bases, the J end lost 5 bases, and 15 bases lay between the germline ends. CDR3 bases: TGTGCCAGCAGTTTAGGGGGTGAAGGTCTGGAGACCCAGTACTTC. Protein: CASSLGGEGLETQYF. The variable domain in full, completed from reference TRBV28 and TRBJ2-5, reads DVKVTQSSRYLVKRTGEKVFLECVQDMDHENMFWYRQDPGLGLRLIYFSYDVKMKEKGDIPEGYSVSREKKERFSLILESASTNQTSMYLCASSLGGEGLETQYFGPGTRLLVL.

This clone showed up just a few times. One end of the junction varies from germline; a read error may be responsible. The chain has TRBV2 and TRBJ1-1; 9 nucleotides line up with TRBD1. This CDR3 has 13 amino acids. Germline V gene lookup returns CDR1 SNHLY and CDR2 FYNNEI. This CDR3 is CASSRLSDRGPRF. CDR3 DNA: TGTGCCAGCTCAAGACTCTCGGACAGGGGCCCCAGATTT.

V usage is TRBV2 and J usage is TRBJ1-6; no definite D call. This CDR3 region has 13 residues. Germline V gene sequence: CDR1 SNHLY, CDR2 FYNNEI. V was shortened by 0 bases and J by 7 bases, with 4 bases between the two germline ends. CDR3 sequence (DNA): TGTGCCAGCAGTGAAGCACCAAATTCACCCCTCCACTTT. Its protein product is CASSEAPNSPLHF.

This clone was recorded once. The genes are TRBV5-1 and TRBJ2-7, with 8 bases aligning to TRBD1. Germline V gene sequence: CDR1 SGHRS, CDR2 YFSETQ. This CDR3 region has 15 residues. J was trimmed by 7 bases and V by 4 bases; bases with no gene match: 13. Written as DNA, the CDR3 is TGCGCCAGCAGCCCGGGCGGGCCCTACAGGGGGGAGCAGTACTTC. Protein: CASSPGGPYRGEQYF.

This chain joins TRBV27 and TRBJ2-7; 9 positions match TRBD2. J lost 3 bases, V lost 4 bases, and 7 bases had no gene match. Germline V lookup: CDR1 MNHEY, CDR2 SMNVEV (reference sequence). The CDR3 length is 15 residues. CDR3 in DNA: TGTGCCAGCAGTTCCCGCCTAGCGGGACACTACGAGCAGTACTTC. Its translation is CASSSRLAGHYEQYF.

The chain recombines TRBV27 with TRBJ2-7, with 9 bases fitting TRBD2. Germline V gene lookup returns CDR1 MNHEY and CDR2 SMNVEV (reference sequence). This CDR3 contains 14 residues. The trim removed 8 bases at V and 7 bases at J, leaving 12 bases unmatched. The CDR3 bases are TGTGCCAGCCGCCTAGCGGGGAGGGCCGGGGAGCAGTACTTC. This translates into CASRLAGRAGEQYF.

The CDR3 spells CASSLGGTSWVDTQYF. CDR3 in DNA: TGTGCCAGCAGCTTGGGCGGGACTAGTTGGGTAGATACGCAGTATTTT. The chain combines TRBV5-4 with TRBJ2-3, with 8 nucleotides matching TRBD2. The CDR3 is 16 amino acids. In germline, CDR1 is SGHNT, CDR2 YYREEE (reference sequence). V was pared by 0 bases and J by 5 bases, with 8 bases of the junction left unmatched.

This chain joins TRBV30 and TRBJ2-3; a weak D match, TRBD1 (6 bases). The CDR3 totals 13 residues. V shed 4 bases and J shed 4 bases, with 12 bases lying between them. Germline values: CDR1 GTSNPN, CDR2 SVGIG (reference sequence). The CDR3: CAWTAGVADTQYF. The DNA for the CDR3 is TGTGCCTGGACGGCAGGGGTGGCAGATACGCAGTATTTT.

Comments on this clone: The germline gene is not matched at one end of the junction; a read error may be the cause. This chain links TRBV5-1 with TRBJ2-7, with D possibly TRBD1 on 6 matching bases. In germline, CDR1 is SGHRS, CDR2 YFSETQ. CDR3 length equals 13 residues. CDR3 amino acids: CASKGVLSSEQYF. The CDR3 region has the DNA TGCGCCAGCAAGGGGGTATTATCCTCCGAGCAGTACTTC.

For this clone: It is likely a read error: a sequence one base away is far more abundant. This CDR3 is also generated by other DNA sequences in the sample. The V gene is TRBV7-6, the J gene TRBJ2-1, with 12 bases aligning to TRBD2. The ends lost 6 bases at V and 3 bases at J; junction bases unmatched: 3. The V gene's germline CDR1 is SGHVS and CDR2 FNYEAQ. This CDR3 comprises 15 residues. CDR3 coding DNA: TGTGCCAGCAGGTCACTAGCGGGAGGCTACAATGAGCAGTTCTTC. As protein: CASRSLAGGYNEQFF.